This T cell receptor (beta chain) was documented in a study of T cells in Graves' hyperthyroidism and ophthalmopathy (dated by TCRdb to between 2018 and 2020). At the level of the whole study: Peripheral blood samples were taken at the time of initial diagnosis, prior to any treatment. Whether ophthalmopathy could be predicted prospectively was tested in an independent validation cohort made up of roughly 20 hyperthyroidism patients plus 17 patients who later progressed to ophthalmopathy. The 75 to 100 discovery patients were divided at random into training and test sets in a 7:3 ratio. The study also compared thyroid tissue and blood T-cell repertoires from over 5 Graves' hyperthyroidism patients. Following sampling, methimazole starting at 30 mg daily was given to hyperthyroidism patients, and high-dose intravenous methylprednisolone was given to ophthalmopathy patients. According to the paper, TCR Vbeta CDR3 sequencing was carried out on 135 peripheral blood samples, which came from about 45 ophthalmopathy, 80 or so hyperthyroidism and around 17 progressor patients. To identify TCR V-J signatures that set the groups apart, the researchers used a discovery cohort of more than 95 patients, made up of some 41 with Graves' ophthalmopathy and 57 with stable Graves' hyperthyroidism. Results and caveats for the whole study, not just this receptor: In validation, the model predicted progression to ophthalmopathy a median of around 6.5 months before onset, with about 70% sensitivity and about 75% specificity. No statistical method was used to set the sample size in advance, and investigators knew the group allocation. Most expanded thyroid clonotypes (frequency above 0.001) were also found in blood, which suggests that blood repertoires may mirror thyroid immune responses. A model built on a 13 V-J signature distinguished ophthalmopathy from stable hyperthyroidism, reaching 87.88% sensitivity and around 82% specificity in cross-validation and 80%/75% in testing.

This clonotype came up many times. Its antigen remains undetermined. Base qualities are not recorded, but no much larger clone differs from it by a single base. Amplification of TCR beta CDR3 regions was carried out from RNA transcripts. For the first round of RT-PCR on the TCR CDR3, the HTBI primer set was used together with the Qiagen OneStep RT-PCR kit. A second multiplex PCR round built the libraries, followed by size selection and purification. Libraries were sequenced paired-end with 100 bp reads on an Illumina HiSeq2000. For the original study's pipeline: SOAPnuke was used to process the raw data, throwing out any read that contained adapters or uncalled bases, had a mean Phred below 15, or lacked an exact constant-primer or identifier match. COPE v1.2.5 was used to merge the high-quality paired reads, and each unique nucleotide sequence was defined as a clonotype. MiTCR v1.1 was used to align clonotypes to the IMGT TRBV, TRBD and TRBJ reference segments. Analysis was restricted to V-J combinations with a frequency above 0.0001, which covered 98% to 99.2% of repertoires. The TCS score was defined as the ratio of F50 (clonal expansion) to E x V (chaos), calculated using BLOSUM62-based TCRdist between CDR3 peptides within each V-J. Welch's t-statistics and random forest reduced roughly 540 V-J features to about 13, which were used in a naive Bayes classifier (R e1071). The public reads were reanalyzed by TCRdb: fastp trimming at Q25, MiXCR alignment, in-frame beta chains only. CDR3 protein sequences are deduplicated, and each keeps its most common genes and DNA. TCRdb, not the authors, supplied the V and J calls. For this sample there are around 280,000 distinct CDR3 sequences; roughly an eighth appear just once. Roughly 7.9% of the sample goes to the ten largest clones.

The CDR3 spans 15 residues, from the cysteine through the phenylalanine. The kept DNA is CDR3 alone, 45 bases in frame from the first base. V is clipped by 5 bases and J by 8 bases, and the sequence between their germline boundaries is 21 bases long. Per the germline V gene (reference sequence), SGHAT is the CDR1 and FQDESV is the CDR2. Graves' hyperthyroidism was defined as stable when no progression to ophthalmopathy occurred over 18 months of follow-up. Hyperthyroidism patients were newly diagnosed, with disease duration under 2 months, and aged 18 to 65 years. The study excluded patients with uncontrolled infections, other autoimmune diseases, pregnancy or lactation. Diagnoses relied on clinical symptoms, serum thyroxine and TRAb, thyroid ultrasound and orbital computed tomography. Ficoll-Paque density gradient centrifugation was used to isolate PBMCs from about 10 ml of fresh peripheral blood. Trizol reagent was used to extract total RNA, and RNA quality was then checked on an Agilent 2100 Bioanalyzer.

Sequenced material: blood. The source of this sequence is a woman between 35 and 50 years old with Graves' hyperthyroidism. The V gene is TRBV11-1 and the J gene is TRBJ2-5; TRBD2 might be the D gene, on 6 matching bases. The DNA is TGTGCCAGCAGCATGATTGACACCGGGACTCCAACCCAGTACTTC. Protein translation: CASSMIDTGTPTQYF.